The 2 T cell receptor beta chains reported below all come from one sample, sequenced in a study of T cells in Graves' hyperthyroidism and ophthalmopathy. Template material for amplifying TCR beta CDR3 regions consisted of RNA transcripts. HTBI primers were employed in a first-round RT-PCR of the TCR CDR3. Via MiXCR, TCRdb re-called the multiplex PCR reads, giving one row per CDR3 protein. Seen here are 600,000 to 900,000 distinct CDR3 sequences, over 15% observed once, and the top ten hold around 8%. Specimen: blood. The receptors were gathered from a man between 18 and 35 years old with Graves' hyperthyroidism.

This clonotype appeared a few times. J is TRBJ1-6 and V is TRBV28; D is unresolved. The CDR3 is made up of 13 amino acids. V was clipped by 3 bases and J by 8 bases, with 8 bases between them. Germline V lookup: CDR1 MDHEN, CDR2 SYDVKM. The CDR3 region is CASSFLRYSPLHF. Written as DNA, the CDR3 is TGTGCCAGCAGTTTCCTACGTTATTCACCCCTCCACTTT.

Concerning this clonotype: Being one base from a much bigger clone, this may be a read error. CDR3 sequence: CASSDTVSETGELFF. The CDR3 bases are TGTGCCAGCAGTGACACTGTTAGCGAGACCGGGGAGCTGTTTTTT. The chain couples TRBV6-4 to TRBJ2-2; tentatively, D is TRBD2 (5 bases). Germline V lookup: CDR1 MRHNA, CDR2 SNTAGT. There are 15 residues in the CDR3. Trimming removed 2 bases from V and 5 bases from J, with 12 bases in between.